Given below is one T cell receptor beta chain in context. The data are from a study of OX40 agonist ivuxolimab in advanced cancers. Study as a whole: Patients with hepatocellular carcinoma, melanoma, renal cell or head and neck cancer made up the dose-escalation patients.

Baseline, cycle 4 day 1, and cycle 7 day 1 were the blood sampling points. The length of the CDR3 is 13 residues. Trimming pared 10 bases from V and 4 bases from J, leaving 16 bases between. Germline assignment: CDR1 MNHEY and CDR2 SVGAGI. Data came from immunoSEQ multiplex PCR; TCRdb stores just in-frame clones and leaves some out. The sample carries 55,000 to 75,000 clones, 75% to 90% recorded once. The receptor was isolated from an adult with an advanced solid tumor such as melanoma, head and neck, liver or kidney cancer. The sequenced sample was CD4+ or CD8+ T cells sorted from blood, obtained in a trial of the OX40 agonist ivuxolimab. V gene TRBV6-5 combines with J gene TRBJ1-1; no firm D call. CDR3 residues: CATENPAGTEAFF. The CDR3 nucleotides read TGTGCCACAGAGAACCCGGCGGGCACTGAAGCTTTCTTT.